This TCR beta chain was recorded in a study of blood T cell repertoires in COVID-19 (dated by TCRdb to 2018 to 2020). General notes on the study: Samples covering the acute and convalescent phases of COVID-19 were provided by collaborators in the United States, Italy and Spain. The prospective study material was composed of cDNA or gDNA derived from T cells, B-cell-depleted T cells, or PBMCs. Where available, HLA class I and class II types were obtained from metadata supplied by the sample provider rather than from assay-based typing. The samples were drawn from two sources: the first 160 participants of the ongoing ImmuneRACE study, and over 1,000 subjects contributed by 6 global collaborators. The repertoires were released in a freely available public database meant as a resource for research on the immune response to SARS-CoV-2. Nearly every sample came with metadata listing a de-identified subject ID, COVID-19 status, age in years and sex. Subjects who had been exposed to COVID-19, were actively infected with it, or had recovered from it provided the deeply sampled blood TCRbeta repertoires that made up the dataset. Here is what the overall study found, with its caveats: The quantity of clinical and demographic metadata differed by source and by participant and was supplied without curation.

Sequences SQVTM (CDR1) and ANQGSEA (CDR2) are obtained from the germline V gene. Taken from cysteine to phenylalanine, the CDR3 has 12 residues. CDR3 DNA is the only sequence kept; it has 36 bases, read in frame from the first base. Trimmed from V: 7 bases; trimmed from J: 4 bases; junction bases lacking a gene match: 6. About this clone itself: Its recognized antigen is unknown. There are no base qualities to consult, and no much larger clone falls within one base.

Enrolling through a virtual design, the prospective study's participants ranged in age from roughly 18 to 89 years and lived across 20 to 25 United States geographic areas. Cohort assignment in the prospective study relied on participant-reported clinical history from a screening survey and a study questionnaire. Exposed participants had been in contact with someone with a PCR-confirmed or clinician-diagnosed COVID-19 case within 2 weeks of study entry. Each participant in the prospective study had whole blood, serum and a nasopharyngeal or oropharyngeal swab collected by mobile phlebotomists. Additional blood draws and questionnaires over an approximately 2-month period could optionally be provided by prospective study participants. Blood samples from the prospective study were shipped frozen or at room temperature prior to DNA extraction. TCRbeta CDR3 regions were amplified from genomic DNA using the immunoSEQ Assay, a bias-controlled multiplex PCR. The original methods were these. Within the assay, amplification of reference gene primers was used to estimate how many nucleated cells each sample contained. To quantify the absolute abundance of each unique TCRbeta CDR3 rearrangement, sequence reads were collapsed and filtered. For each sample, productive Simpson clonality was calculated by taking the square root of Simpson's diversity index across productive rearrangements. This immuneACCESS table, as held by TCRdb, lists in-frame sequences with V and J called but not all clones. Of the missing ones, under half trace to an unresolved V gene in checked studies; the others have no known cause. D and trimming were read from the DNA, whereas the V and J calls and clone size are those reported in that table. The sample includes 270,000 or so clones, with more than 85% observed a single time. The top ten clones comprise about 3% of the sample.

The sequence joins TRBV29-1 to TRBJ1-2, with 7 junctional bases fitting TRBD1. This clonotype was sampled from a middle-aged man who had been exposed to COVID-19. Input material: PBMCs or T cells enriched from blood (not recorded which). DNA sequence: TGCAGCGCTCAAACAGGGGCCTATGGCTACACCTTC. Translated, it gives CSAQTGAYGYTF.